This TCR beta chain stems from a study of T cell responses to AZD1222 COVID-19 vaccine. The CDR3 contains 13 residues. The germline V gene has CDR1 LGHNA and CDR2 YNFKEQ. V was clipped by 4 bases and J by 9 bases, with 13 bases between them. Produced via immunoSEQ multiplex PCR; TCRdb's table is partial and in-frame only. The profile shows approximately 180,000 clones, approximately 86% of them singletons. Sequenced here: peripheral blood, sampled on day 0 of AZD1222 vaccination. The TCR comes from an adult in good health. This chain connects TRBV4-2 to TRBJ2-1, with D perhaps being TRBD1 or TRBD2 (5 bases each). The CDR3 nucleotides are TGTGCCAGCAGCCGAGCCAGGGACGGTGAGCAGTTCTTC. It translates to CASSRARDGEQFF.